A single sample gave rise to the 10 T cell receptor beta chains below, sequenced in a study of cytomegalovirus exposure and HLA in healthy donors. Researchers ran the PCR with 60 Vbeta and 13 Jbeta primers. Generated by immunoSEQ multiplex PCR, the TCRdb table keeps only in-frame clones and is missing some. The table lists about 160,000 clones, 80% to 90% of them singletons. Input material: PBMCs. Receptor source: a man aged 18 to 29 in good health and CMV-seropositive.

The chain carries TRBV7-6 and TRBJ2-7; 9 nucleotides agree with TRBD2. V trimming: 1 base; J trimming: 7 bases; junction bases outside the gene matches: 11. There are 16 residues in the CDR3. Germline values: CDR1 SGHVS, CDR2 FNYEAQ. CDR3 DNA sequence: TGTGCCAGCAGCTTAGGAACAGCGGGGGGACCGGTAGAGCAGTACTTC. This gives the protein CASSLGTAGGPVEQYF.

This clone was observed a few times. This chain uses TRBV6-5 with TRBJ1-1; D perhaps matches TRBD1 (6 bases). This CDR3 comprises 15 residues. The germline V gene encodes CDR1 MNHEY and CDR2 SVGAGI. V lost 2 bases and J lost 1, with 11 bases in between. CDR3 DNA: TGTGCCAGCAGTTACCAGGGGCTAACGAACACTGAAGCTTTCTTT. This gives the protein CASSYQGLTNTEAFF.

This clone occurred a few times. The J gene is TRBJ2-7, the V gene TRBV6-5, with D unclear. In germline, CDR1 is MNHEY, CDR2 SVGAGI. V was cut by 5 bases and J by 0 bases, with 14 bases left in between. This CDR3 comprises 15 residues. CDR3 in amino acids: CASSVRSGSSYEQYF. In nucleotides, the CDR3 is TGTGCCAGCAGTGTTAGGTCAGGCAGCTCCTACGAGCAGTACTTC.

The rearrangement links TRBV7-6 to TRBJ1-5, with 10 bases matching TRBD1. CDR3 length equals 15 residues. Germline V gene data show CDR1 as SGHVS and CDR2 as FNYEAQ. V shed 6 bases and J 5 bases; nucleotides not matched to a gene: 7. The CDR3 sequence: CASSSGTGVDQPQHF. CDR3 nucleotides: TGTGCCAGCAGTTCCGGGACAGGGGTTGATCAGCCCCAGCATTTT.

This clone was seen a few times. This chain joins TRBV9 and TRBJ2-3, with D possibly TRBD1 on 5 matching bases. The CDR3 has 15 amino acids. Germline values: CDR1 SGDLS, CDR2 YYNGEE. The V end lost 0 bases, the J end lost 2 bases, and 10 bases lay between the germline ends. CDR3 coding DNA: TGTGCCAGCAGCGTAGGGGGCGGCTACACAGATACGCAGTATTTT. Its translation is CASSVGGGYTDTQYF.

This clone occurred once. V usage is TRBV18 and J usage is TRBJ1-1, with 9 bases identical to TRBD1. Per germline, CDR1 KGHSH and CDR2 LQKENI. This CDR3 region has 16 residues. J was trimmed by 0 bases and V by 6 bases; bases with no gene match: 8. CDR3 in amino acids: CASSVARTGVNTEAFF. As DNA, the CDR3 is TGTGCCAGCTCGGTCGCACGGACAGGGGTGAACACTGAAGCTTTCTTT.

This clone was observed a single time. This rearrangement joins TRBV7-2 to TRBJ1-3; no firm D call. Germline V CDR1 and CDR2: SGHTA, FQGNSA. Trimming left V 0 bases short and J 3 bases short, with 9 bases between. The CDR3 extends over 15 amino acids. CDR3 bases: TGTGCCAGCAGCTTAGCGCATGCGGTTGGAAACACCATATATTTT. Encoded protein: CASSLAHAVGNTIYF.

This chain connects TRBV6-5 to TRBJ2-2; 9 bases map to TRBD1. Germline V gene lookup returns CDR1 MNHEY and CDR2 SVGAGI. The CDR3 extends over 13 amino acids. Germline trimming cut 8 bases from V and 7 bases from J; bases unmatched to any gene: 5. For the CDR3, the DNA is TGTGCCAGCGGGACAGGGTTGATCGGGGAGCTGTTTTTT. Translating it yields CASGTGLIGELFF.

The V call is TRBV5-1, the J call TRBJ2-4; TRBD1 matches at 7 bases. Germline V CDR1 and CDR2: SGHRS, YFSETQ. The CDR3 is 12 residues long. V shed 4 bases and J 8 bases; nucleotides not matched to a gene: 3. The CDR3 DNA is TGCGCCAGCAGCCGAGACAGGGACATTCAGTACTTC. Translating it yields CASSRDRDIQYF.

The rearrangement uses TRBV6-5 and TRBJ1-1, with a tentative D call TRBD1 (5 bases). The germline gives CDR1 MNHEY, CDR2 SVGAGI. Trimming stripped 2 bases from V and 1 base from J, with 11 bases between. The CDR3 sequence is 15 residues long. The CDR3 is CASSYARGANTEAFF. The CDR3 DNA reads TGTGCCAGCAGTTACGCCCGTGGGGCGAACACTGAAGCTTTCTTT.